This paragraph covers one T cell receptor (beta chain) sequence. Antigen unknown. This CDR3 has 13 residues. The data originate from a study of cytomegalovirus exposure and HLA in healthy donors. Findings of the study overall: As a later analysis revealed, most CMV-associated TCR beta chains appeared HLA-restricted. A link between a missense DCLRE1C variant and TCR beta V- and J-gene trimming emerged from a later analysis.

The PCR contained 60 Vbeta and 13 Jbeta primers. Method: immunoSEQ multiplex PCR; TCRdb's copy keeps in-frame clones and lacks some. The table includes around 88,000 clones, around 74% detected once. The receptor was isolated from a man in his fifties or sixties in good health and CMV-seropositive. The J gene is TRBJ1-2, the V gene TRBV12-1; TRBD1, the table's D call, was not compared with the DNA. TRBV12-1 is a known pseudogene. Specimen: PBMCs. CDR3 in amino acids: CASLQEINYGYPF. The DNA of the CDR3 is TGTGCCAGCCTACAGGAAATCAACTATGGCTACCCCTTC.